What follows are 25 T cell receptor beta chains derived from one specimen sequenced in a study of OX40 agonist ivuxolimab in advanced cancers. Sequenced by immunoSEQ multiplex PCR; TCRdb stores in-frame clones only, minus some. This table has tens of thousands of clones, around 87% appearing once. The material was CD4+ or CD8+ T cells sorted from blood, obtained in a trial of the OX40 agonist ivuxolimab. These receptors all come from an adult with an advanced solid tumor such as melanoma, head and neck, liver or kidney cancer.

The chain links TRBV10-1 to TRBJ2-2; a weak D match, TRBD2 (6 bases). The ends were cut back, 2 bases at V and 5 bases at J, with 15 bases in the middle. Germline V CDR1 and CDR2: WNHNN, SYGVQD (reference sequence). The CDR3 extends over 16 amino acids. CDR3: CASSEPSGTPTGELFF. DNA for the CDR3: TGCGCCAGCAGTGAGCCCTCCGGGACTCCAACCGGGGAGCTGTTTTTT.

This sequence joins TRBV28 and TRBJ2-2; 11 positions agree with TRBD1. V was clipped by 7 bases and J by 4 bases; unmatched bases: 8. The CDR3 sequence is 16 residues long. The germline CDR1 and CDR2 sequences are MDHEN and SYDVKM. CDR3 in DNA: TGTGCCAGCACCAGGCAAGGACAGGGGGCCACCGGGGAGCTGTTTTTT. Its translation: CASTRQGQGATGELFF.

The V call is TRBV4-3, the J call TRBJ1-1; 12 bases are a match to TRBD1. The V gene's germline CDR1 is LGHNA and CDR2 YSLEER. Germline trimming cut 7 bases from V and 1 base from J; bases unmatched to any gene: 13. The CDR3 runs to 18 residues. The CDR3 nucleotides read TGCGCCAGCACCTTAAGTGTTGGGACAGGGGGCGCGAACACTGAAGCTTTCTTT. It yields the protein CASTLSVGTGGANTEAFF.

This clone was counted a few times. The CDR3 nucleotides are TGCGCCAGCAGGAGAGAGGTCGGAGCTAACTATGGCTACACCTTC. Its translation: CASRREVGANYGYTF. The chain combines TRBV5-1 with TRBJ1-2; D remains ambiguous. Between the trimmed V and J ends, which lost 5 bases and 0 bases, there was a span of 14 bases. The germline CDR1 and CDR2 sequences are SGHRS and YFSETQ. CDR3 length: 15 amino acids.

The chain carries TRBV2 and TRBJ2-7; D may match TRBD1 or TRBD2 (5 bases each). From germline, CDR1 is SNHLY and CDR2 FYNNEI. The CDR3 runs 14 residues. The germline V and J ends were trimmed by 7 bases and 3 bases, with 16 bases remaining between them. CDR3 loop: CASTRGSSNYEQYF. In nucleotides, the CDR3 is TGTGCCAGCACTCGGGGCAGTTCGAACTACGAGCAGTACTTC.

The rearrangement links TRBV6-1 to TRBJ1-1; weak D call: TRBD1 (6 bases). The CDR3 has 14 residues. Trimming removed 8 bases from V and 4 bases from J, with 17 bases in between. Germline V CDR1 and CDR2: MNHNS, SASEGT. CDR3: CASHDRPTGTEAFF. CDR3 in DNA: TGTGCCAGCCACGACAGGCCTACGGGCACTGAAGCTTTCTTT.

The gene calls are TRBV2 and TRBJ2-7, with D possibly matching TRBD2 (5 bases). The V gene's germline CDR1 is SNHLY and CDR2 FYNNEI. The CDR3 has 15 residues. V lost 7 bases and J 3 bases, leaving 19 bases between the germline ends. The CDR3 DNA sequence: TGTGCCAGCACCGAAACCGGCTACGGGATCTACGAGCAGTACTTC. Its protein is CASTETGYGIYEQYF.

V and J are TRBV27 and TRBJ2-1; no reliable D call. The CDR3 is 11 residues long. CDR1 and CDR2 from the germline V gene are MNHEY and SMNVEV (reference sequence). Trimming pared 2 bases from V and 7 bases from J, leaving 3 bases between. CDR3 loop: CASSLGNEQFF. CDR3 DNA sequence: TGTGCCAGCAGTTTAGGGAATGAGCAGTTCTTC.

The chain is built from TRBV6-1 and TRBJ2-7, with TRBD1 matching over 8 bases. Germline CDR1 reads MNHNS; CDR2 reads SASEGT. V lost 7 bases and J lost 4; bases outside the gene matches: 9. The CDR3 is made up of 14 amino acids. The CDR3 reads CASKRTGGRYEQYF. DNA of the CDR3: TGTGCCAGCAAGCGTACAGGGGGAAGGTACGAGCAGTACTTC.

V usage is TRBV9 and J usage is TRBJ1-6; D gene uncertain. The CDR3 contains 16 residues. Germline V gene lookup returns CDR1 SGDLS and CDR2 YYNGEE. V was clipped by 0 bases and J by 0 bases, with 7 bases between them. CDR3 bases: TGTGCCAGCAGCGTAGACTTGGGCTCCTATAATTCACCCCTCCACTTT. Translating it yields CASSVDLGSYNSPLHF.

V and J are TRBV7-2 and TRBJ1-5; a possible D gene is TRBD1 (6 bases). This CDR3 has 13 amino acids. Trimming left V 3 bases short and J 5 bases short, with 8 bases between. Per germline, CDR1 SGHTA and CDR2 FQGNSA. CDR3 sequence: CASSLWTDQPQHF. CDR3 bases: TGTGCCAGCAGCTTGTGGACAGATCAGCCCCAGCATTTT.

The chain joins TRBV30 to TRBJ1-4; D is undetermined. With 2 bases removed from V and 8 bases from J, the gap between germline ends came to 12 bases. The germline V gene encodes CDR1 GTSNPN and CDR2 SVGIG (reference sequence). The CDR3 loop spans 13 amino acids. For the CDR3, the DNA is TGTGCCTGGAGTCAATTGGGAAGGGAAAAACTGTTTTTT. Protein sequence: CAWSQLGREKLFF.

This sequence joins TRBV29-1 and TRBJ2-3; tentative D call: TRBD2 (6 bases). The ends were cut back, 4 bases at V and 1 base at J, with 15 bases in the middle. The CDR3 loop spans 15 amino acids. CDR1 and CDR2 from the germline V gene are SQVTM and ANQGSEA. The CDR3 bases are TGCAGCGTTGCTCGCGACGGGAGCCGCACAGATACGCAGTATTTT. Amino acids: CSVARDGSRTDTQYF.

The J gene is TRBJ1-2, the V gene TRBV19; D is undetermined. The CDR3 totals 12 residues. CDR1 and CDR2 (germline): LNHDA, SQIVND (reference sequence). The V end lost 8 bases, the J end lost 8 bases, and 15 bases lay between the germline ends. CDR3 residues: CASSPVGVGYTF. In nucleotides, the CDR3 is TGTGCCAGTTCGCCTGTTGGGGTCGGCTACACCTTC.

J is TRBJ1-2 and V is TRBV7-6, with 8 positions matching TRBD1. Trimming cost V 4 bases and J 0 bases; bases outside gene matches: 4. The CDR3 has 15 residues. The germline V gene encodes CDR1 SGHVS and CDR2 FNYEAQ. The CDR3 sequence is CASSSDRAANYGYTF. The CDR3 DNA reads as TGTGCCAGCAGCTCGGACAGGGCAGCTAACTATGGCTACACCTTC.

The J gene is TRBJ2-2, the V gene TRBV10-2; 13 bases match TRBD2. The CDR3 extends over 15 amino acids. Germline V gene data show CDR1 as WSHSY and CDR2 as SAAADI. The ends lost 4 bases at V and 7 bases at J; junction bases unmatched: 3. The chain's CDR3 is CASSGTSGRVGELFF. CDR3 nucleotides: TGCGCCAGCAGTGGGACTAGCGGGAGAGTCGGGGAGCTGTTTTTT.

The V gene is TRBV27, the J gene TRBJ2-2, with a possible D match to TRBD1 (6 bases). V was pared by 7 bases and J by 2 bases, with 14 bases between. Germline V gives CDR1 MNHEY, CDR2 SMNVEV (reference sequence). The CDR3 sequence is 15 residues long. CDR3 protein: CASKAGALNTGELFF. CDR3 nucleotide sequence: TGTGCCAGCAAGGCAGGGGCGTTAAACACCGGGGAGCTGTTTTTT.

This chain connects TRBV11-2 to TRBJ2-1; 8 nucleotides agree with TRBD2. There are 15 residues in the CDR3. The V segment lost 4 bases and the J segment 3 bases; nucleotides outside the gene matches: 5. Germline CDR1 and CDR2: SGHAT and FQNNGV. In DNA form, the CDR3 reads TGTGCCAGCAGCTCTATAGCGGGGAGCTACAATGAGCAGTTCTTC. Protein sequence: CASSSIAGSYNEQFF.

This chain uses TRBV19 with TRBJ1-1; 7 bases align to TRBD1. The CDR3 contains 11 residues. The germline CDR1 and CDR2 sequences are LNHDA and SQIVND (reference sequence). The junction had 8 bases not matched to a gene; V was cut back by 9 bases and J by 10 bases. CDR3 nucleotides: TGTGCCAGCAGACATCGGGACAGAGCTTTCTTT. Amino acid sequence: CASRHRDRAFF. The full variable domain, completed using reference TRBV19 and TRBJ1-1, is DGGITQSPKYLFRKEGQNVTLSCEQNLNHDAMYWYRQDPGQGLRLIYYSQIVNDFQKGDIAEGYSVSREKKESFPLTVTSAQKNPTAFYLCASRHRDRAFFGQGTRLTVV.

With regard to this clone: The sample has other DNA sequences that encode this CDR3 too. The CDR3 DNA reads as TGCGCCAGCAGCCGCGGACTAGCGGGGACCGGGGAGCTGTTTTTT. Translated, it gives CASSRGLAGTGELFF. The chain joins TRBV4-1 to TRBJ2-2, with 12 positions matching TRBD2. V shed 4 bases and J 5 bases; nucleotides not matched to a gene: 2. Germline V gene sequence: CDR1 MGHRA, CDR2 YSYEKL. The CDR3 is 15 amino acids.

V gene TRBV6-5 combines with J gene TRBJ1-2; TRBD1 matches 11 bases. Germline loops: CDR1 MNHEY, CDR2 SVGAGI. V lost 2 bases and J lost 4; bases outside the gene matches: 6. The CDR3 length is 16 residues. DNA for the CDR3: TGTGCCAGCAGTTACAGTAGGACAGGGGGCGGCTATGGCTACACCTTC. It is translated as CASSYSRTGGGYGYTF.

This clone was recorded only once. The V gene is TRBV6-1, the J gene TRBJ2-7; D not certain. V shed 3 bases and J shed 4 bases, with 16 bases lying between them. CDR3 length equals 15 residues. CDR1 is MNHNS, CDR2 SASEGT, per germline. The DNA of the CDR3 is TGTGCCAGCAGTGATATCGGACCCATAGAGTACGAGCAGTACTTC. It codes for CASSDIGPIEYEQYF.

V is TRBV5-1 and J is TRBJ2-5; possibly TRBD1 for D (5 bases). The germline V and J ends were trimmed by 3 bases and 2 bases, with 11 bases remaining between them. Germline-derived CDR1 and CDR2 are SGHRS and YFSETQ. The CDR3 runs 14 residues. CDR3 residues: CASSSRDSQETQYF. The CDR3 DNA sequence: TGCGCCAGCAGCTCCCGCGACAGTCAAGAGACCCAGTACTTC.

This clone was recorded only once. V gene TRBV7-2 combines with J gene TRBJ2-3; D is unclear. V shed 0 bases and J shed 2 bases, with 6 bases lying between them. The CDR3 has 14 amino acids. Germline V gene lookup returns CDR1 SGHTA and CDR2 FQGNSA. For the CDR3, the DNA is TGTGCCAGCAGCTTAGCGGGGAACACAGATACGCAGTATTTT. Translating gives CASSLAGNTDTQYF.

The J gene is TRBJ2-1, the V gene TRBV6-5; 10 positions agree with TRBD1. Germline trimming cut 5 bases from V and 6 bases from J; bases unmatched to any gene: 7. The germline V gene encodes CDR1 MNHEY and CDR2 SVGAGI. The CDR3 extends over 15 amino acids. The CDR3 spells CASSRPGQGTNEQFF. For the CDR3, the DNA is TGTGCCAGCAGTAGACCGGGACAGGGGACCAATGAGCAGTTCTTC.